Detailed here is one TCR beta chain. Its antigen is still unknown. These data belong to a study of T cells in Graves' hyperthyroidism and ophthalmopathy. General study points: Most clonotypes expanded in the thyroid (above 0.001) were also present in blood.

RNA transcripts yielded amplified TCR beta CDR3 regions. The HTBI primer set served for first-round RT-PCR of the TCR CDR3. Each CDR3 protein gets one entry after TCRdb re-called the multiplex PCR reads with MiXCR. The sample yields about 500,000 distinct CDR3 sequences, 40% to 50% seen once. There are 16 residues in the CDR3. V lost 5 bases and J lost 0; bases outside the gene matches: 9. In germline, CDR1 is SGHTA, CDR2 FQGNSA. The V gene is TRBV7-2, the J gene TRBJ2-7; 8 bases match TRBD1. The sequence was obtained from an adult woman with Graves' disease, either hyperthyroidism or ophthalmopathy (not recorded which). The sequenced sample was peripheral blood or thyroid tissue (not recorded which). DNA for the CDR3: TGTGCCAGCAGCGGAGGGACAGGTTATAGCTCCTACGAGCAGTACTTC. It translates to CASSGGTGYSSYEQYF.